The rows below give T cell receptor beta chains drawn from one sample of a study of shared clonotypes between healthy human individuals. Clones were sequenced by immunoSEQ multiplex PCR, and TCRdb holds only the in-frame ones, with some missing. The data show about 1,800,000 clones, 85% to 95% seen once. Sequenced material: naive CD8+ T cells sorted from blood. These receptors originate from a man aged 18-30 years in good health. The CDR3 runs from the conserved cysteine through the conserved F or W. D genes are given only for firm matches. Clone size is shown for a subset of rows, as once, few, many or a class of expanded clone.

J,V,D,size,DNA,CDR3
TRBJ1-6,TRBV28,-,-,TGTGCCAGCAGTTTGACTTCCGGGGAGGGATATTCACCCCTCCACTTT,CASSLTSGEGYSPLHF
TRBJ2-2,TRBV15,TRBD1,-,TGTGCCACCAGCGGGACTCTGATGGGGACAGGCAGGACCGGGGAGCTGTTTTTT,CATSGTLMGTGRTGELFF
TRBJ2-1,TRBV7-9,-,-,TGTGCCAGCAGCTTAGACAGCTATATGCAGTTCTTC,CASSLDSYMQFF
TRBJ1-1,TRBV10-3,-,-,TGTGCCATCAGTGACCCCCCTTCTGACAAAATGAACACTGAAGCTTTCTTT,CAISDPPSDKMNTEAFF
TRBJ2-7,TRBV4-2,-,-,TGTGCCAGCAGCCCCGGGGGAGCCTACGAGCAGTACTTC,CASSPGGAYEQYF
TRBJ2-7,TRBV2,-,-,TGTGCCAGCGACAGCTCCTACGAGCAGTACTTC,CASDSSYEQYF
TRBJ2-7,TRBV5-4,-,-,TGTGCCAGCAGCTCGGCTAGTGACCCAAACTACGAGCAGTACTTC,CASSSASDPNYEQYF
TRBJ2-2,TRBV10-2,-,-,TGCGCCAGCAGTGAGAGTCGGAACACCGGGGAGCTGTTTTTT,CASSESRNTGELFF
TRBJ2-7,TRBV27,TRBD1,-,TGTGCCAGCAGTCTCCGGGGACAGGGGTTCTACGAGCAGTACTTC,CASSLRGQGFYEQYF
TRBJ2-3,TRBV7-6,TRBD1,-,TGTGCCAGCAGCTTGGGACAGGGCACAGATACGCAGTATTTT,CASSLGQGTDTQYF
TRBJ1-2,TRBV27,-,-,TGTGCCAGCAGTTCACTTACCCGGAATAGCTATGGCTACACCTTC,CASSSLTRNSYGYTF
TRBJ2-7,TRBV4-1,TRBD2,-,TGCGCCAGCAGCCGGACTAGCGGAACCTACGAGCAGTACTTC,CASSRTSGTYEQYF
TRBJ2-7,TRBV9,TRBD1,-,TGTGCCAGCAGCGTAAGTCAGGGGGCCAGCGAGCAGTACTTC,CASSVSQGASEQYF
TRBJ1-2,TRBV5-6,-,-,TGTGCCAGCAGCTTGGAAGAGTCATTAAGGGTTCGGGGCTACACCTTC,CASSLEESLRVRGYTF
TRBJ2-1,TRBV2,TRBD2,-,TGTGCCAGCTACGTAGCGGGAGGGTATGAGCAGTTCTTC,CASYVAGGYEQFF
TRBJ2-7,TRBV5-1,TRBD2,-,TGCGCCAGCAGCTTGGCCGGGACTAGCCTAAGCGAGCAGTACTTC,CASSLAGTSLSEQYF
TRBJ2-7,TRBV5-1,TRBD1,-,TGCGCCAGCAGCTTTGAAGGGGGCCTTAACGAGCAGTACTTC,CASSFEGGLNEQYF
TRBJ1-2,TRBV7-6,TRBD1,-,TGTGCCAGCAGCCAGGACAGGGGATCGAGCTACACCTTC,CASSQDRGSSYTF
TRBJ2-7,TRBV9,-,-,TGTGCCAGCAGCCCCCAGGGCCAAACCGAGCAGTACTTC,CASSPQGQTEQYF
TRBJ1-1,TRBV30,TRBD1,-,TGTGCCTGGCAAATCACAGGGGGCACTGAAGCTTTCTTT,CAWQITGGTEAFF
TRBJ2-5,TRBV9,TRBD1,-,TGTGCCAGCGGAATGGGCAGGGGGCTCCAAGAGACCCAGTACTTC,CASGMGRGLQETQYF
TRBJ1-4,TRBV7-6,-,-,TGTGCCAGCAGCTTAAACCCTTCTGCGGCTATTGACAATGAAAAACTGTTTTTT,CASSLNPSAAIDNEKLFF
TRBJ2-1,TRBV27,TRBD2,-,TGTGCCAGCAGTTTAGTAACTAGCGGGGTCAATGAGCAGTTCTTC,CASSLVTSGVNEQFF
TRBJ2-5,TRBV7-9,-,-,TGTGCCAGCAGCTCGAATCTAAAGGACGGTGAGACCCAGTACTTC,CASSSNLKDGETQYF
TRBJ1-1,TRBV9,-,-,TGTGCCAGCAGCGTTTGGGAAGGGGGCACTGAAGCTTTCTTT,CASSVWEGGTEAFF
TRBJ2-3,TRBV10-1,-,-,TGCGCCAGCAGTGACCCGCCCGAAGATACGCAGTATTTT,CASSDPPEDTQYF
TRBJ1-1,TRBV6-4,-,-,TGTGCCAGCAGCGATGGCCCTGAAGCTTTCTTT,CASSDGPEAFF
TRBJ1-2,TRBV2,-,-,TGTGCCAGCAGTGGCTCGAACTATGGCTACACCTTC,CASSGSNYGYTF
TRBJ2-7,TRBV10-3,-,-,TGTGCCATCAGTGATTGGGCAGGGGGGGACTACGAGCAGTACTTC,CAISDWAGGDYEQYF
TRBJ2-4,TRBV13,-,-,TGTGCCAGCAGCTTAAGAGGGTCTACGGCCAAAAACATTCAGTACTTC,CASSLRGSTAKNIQYF
TRBJ1-1,TRBV5-6,-,-,TGTGCCAGCAGCTTGTTTTATGGAGACACTGAAGCTTTCTTT,CASSLFYGDTEAFF
TRBJ1-4,TRBV7-9,-,-,TGTGCCAGCAGCGAATATAATGAAAAACTGTTTTTT,CASSEYNEKLFF
TRBJ2-7,TRBV6-6,-,-,TGTGCCAGCAGTTACGAGGGCTACGAGCAGTACTTC,CASSYEGYEQYF
TRBJ2-7,TRBV7-2,-,-,TGTGCCAGCAGCTTCGGGGCATCTCTTTTTCCCTACGAGCAGTACTTC,CASSFGASLFPYEQYF
TRBJ2-1,TRBV7-8,TRBD1,-,TGTGCCAGCAGCGTACGACAGGGGATCTGGAATGAGCAGTTCTTC,CASSVRQGIWNEQFF
TRBJ1-3,TRBV5-6,-,-,TGTGCCAGCAGCTTCGGCAGAGCTGGAAACACCATATATTTT,CASSFGRAGNTIYF
TRBJ2-1,TRBV9,-,-,TGTGCCAGCAGCGTCACAATCTACAATGAGCAGTTCTTC,CASSVTIYNEQFF
TRBJ2-3,TRBV5-1,TRBD1,-,TGCGCCAGCTCCCAAGGGACAGGGGGCGCAGATACGCAGTATTTT,CASSQGTGGADTQYF
TRBJ2-5,TRBV1,-,once,TGCACCAGCAGCCAAGATAGTAGCAGCCAGGTTTACCAAGAGACCCAGTACTTC,CTSSQDSSSQVYQETQYF
TRBJ2-6,TRBV4-3,-,-,TGCGCCAGCAGCCAGATCTACCAGTGGGTCTCTGGGGCCAACGTCCTGACTTTC,CASSQIYQWVSGANVLTF
TRBJ2-7,TRBV4-3,TRBD1,-,TGCGCCAGCAGCTTGGACAGGGGGGTAACCTACGAGCAGTACTTC,CASSLDRGVTYEQYF
TRBJ2-7,TRBV7-2,-,-,TGTGCCAGCAGCTTATCCCTTCGAGGACCGATCTACGAGCAGTACTTC,CASSLSLRGPIYEQYF
TRBJ2-5,TRBV2,-,once,TGTGCCAGCACCGACAGGACCGCCCAAGAGACCCAGTACTTC,CASTDRTAQETQYF
TRBJ2-7,TRBV5-5,TRBD1,-,TGTGCCAGCAGCTTAAGGCAGGGGGCCTACGAGCAGTACTTC,CASSLRQGAYEQYF
TRBJ2-5,TRBV4-3,TRBD1,-,TGCGCCAGCAGCCGCTTAACAGGGGGCGGAGAGACCCAGTACTTC,CASSRLTGGGETQYF
TRBJ1-5,TRBV30,TRBD1,-,TGTGCCTGGAGTGAGCAGGGGGATCAGCCCCAGCATTTT,CAWSEQGDQPQHF
TRBJ1-1,TRBV29-1,-,-,TGCAGCGTTCGGGGGGATGCGTACGCGAACACTGAAGCTTTCTTT,CSVRGDAYANTEAFF
TRBJ2-7,TRBV4-1,-,-,TGCGCCAGCAGCCCGGGGGGCGACTTCTACGAGCAGTACTTC,CASSPGGDFYEQYF
TRBJ1-3,TRBV18,-,-,TGTGCCAGCTCCCCATTATCGCCACCGCGTTCTGGAAACACCATATATTTT,CASSPLSPPRSGNTIYF
TRBJ2-2,TRBV27,-,-,TGTGCCAGCAGTTCGGGACATTCCGGGGAGCTGTTTTTT,CASSSGHSGELFF
TRBJ2-7,TRBV5-6,-,-,TGTGCCAGCAGCCAGGGGACTTTCTTATCCTACGAGCAGTACTTC,CASSQGTFLSYEQYF
TRBJ1-5,TRBV19,TRBD1,-,TGTGCCAGTACCGTTACAGGGGGAGGTCAGCCCCAGCATTTT,CASTVTGGGQPQHF
TRBJ1-2,TRBV6-5,TRBD1,once,TGTGCCAGCAGTTACGGACAGGGGGCTGGGTATGGCTACACCTTC,CASSYGQGAGYGYTF